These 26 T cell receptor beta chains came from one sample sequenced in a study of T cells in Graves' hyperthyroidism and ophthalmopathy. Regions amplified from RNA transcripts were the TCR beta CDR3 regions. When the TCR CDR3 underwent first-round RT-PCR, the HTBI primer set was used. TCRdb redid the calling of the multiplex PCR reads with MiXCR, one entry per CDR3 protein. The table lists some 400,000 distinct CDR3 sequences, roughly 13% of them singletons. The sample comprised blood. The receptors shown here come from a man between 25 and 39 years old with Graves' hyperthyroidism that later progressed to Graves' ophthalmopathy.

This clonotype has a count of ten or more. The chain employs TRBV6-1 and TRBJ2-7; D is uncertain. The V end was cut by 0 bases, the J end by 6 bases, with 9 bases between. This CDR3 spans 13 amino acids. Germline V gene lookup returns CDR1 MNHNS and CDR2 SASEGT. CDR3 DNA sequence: TGTGCCAGCAGTGAAGCTTCGCAGCTCGAGCAGTACTTC. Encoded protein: CASSEASQLEQYF.

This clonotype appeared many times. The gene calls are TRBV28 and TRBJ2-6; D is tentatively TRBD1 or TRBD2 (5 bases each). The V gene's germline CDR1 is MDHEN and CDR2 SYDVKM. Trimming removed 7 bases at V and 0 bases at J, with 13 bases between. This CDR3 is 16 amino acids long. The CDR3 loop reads CASNPGPRSGANVLTF. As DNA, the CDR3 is TGTGCCAGCAACCCGGGACCCCGCTCTGGGGCCAACGTCCTGACTTTC. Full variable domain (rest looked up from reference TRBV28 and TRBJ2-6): DVKVTQSSRYLVKRTGEKVFLECVQDMDHENMFWYRQDPGLGLRLIYFSYDVKMKEKGDIPEGYSVSREKKERFSLILESASTNQTSMYLCASNPGPRSGANVLTFGAGSRLTVL.

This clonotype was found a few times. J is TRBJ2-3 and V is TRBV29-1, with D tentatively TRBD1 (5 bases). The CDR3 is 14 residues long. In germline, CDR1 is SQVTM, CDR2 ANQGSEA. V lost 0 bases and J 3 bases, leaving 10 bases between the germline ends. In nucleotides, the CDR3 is TGCAGCGTTGAAGATACCAGGGTGACAGATACGCAGTATTTT. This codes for CSVEDTRVTDTQYF.

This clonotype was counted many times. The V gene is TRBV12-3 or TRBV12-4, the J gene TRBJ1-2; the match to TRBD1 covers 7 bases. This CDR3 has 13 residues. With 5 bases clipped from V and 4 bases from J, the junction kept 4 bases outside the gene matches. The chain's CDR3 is CASSPDRFYGYTF. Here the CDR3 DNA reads TGTGCCAGCAGTCCGGACAGGTTCTATGGCTACACCTTC.

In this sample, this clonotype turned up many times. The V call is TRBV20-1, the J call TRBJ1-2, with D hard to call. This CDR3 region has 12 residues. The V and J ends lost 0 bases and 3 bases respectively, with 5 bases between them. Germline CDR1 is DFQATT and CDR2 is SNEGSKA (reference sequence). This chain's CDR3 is CSARDEDYGYTF. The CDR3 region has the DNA TGCAGTGCTAGAGATGAGGACTATGGCTACACCTTC.

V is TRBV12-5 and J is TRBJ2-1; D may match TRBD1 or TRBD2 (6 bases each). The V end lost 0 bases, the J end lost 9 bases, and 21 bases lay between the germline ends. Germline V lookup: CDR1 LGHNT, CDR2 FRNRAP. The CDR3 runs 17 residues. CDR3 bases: TGTGCTAGTGGTTTGGTACTTGGAGGGCAGGGGAGATTTGAGCAGTTCTTC. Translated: CASGLVLGGQGRFEQFF. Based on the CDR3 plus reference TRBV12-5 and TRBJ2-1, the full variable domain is DARVTQTPRHKVTEMGQEVTMRCQPILGHNTVFWYRQTMMQGLELLAYFRNRAPLDDSGMPKDRFSAEMPDATLATLKIQPSEPRDSAVYFCASGLVLGGQGRFEQFFGPGTRLTVL.

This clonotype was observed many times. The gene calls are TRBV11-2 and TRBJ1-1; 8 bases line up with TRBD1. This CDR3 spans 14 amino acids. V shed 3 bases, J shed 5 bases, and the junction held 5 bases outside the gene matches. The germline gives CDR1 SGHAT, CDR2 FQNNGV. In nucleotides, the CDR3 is TGTGCCAGCAGCTTTCCGGGACAGGTTACTGAAGCTTTCTTT. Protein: CASSFPGQVTEAFF.

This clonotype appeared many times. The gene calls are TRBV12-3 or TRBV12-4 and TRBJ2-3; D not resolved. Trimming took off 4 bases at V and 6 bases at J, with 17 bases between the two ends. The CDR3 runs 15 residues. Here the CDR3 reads CASSSGPSIRDTQYF. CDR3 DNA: TGTGCCAGCAGTTCCGGGCCTTCGATTAGGGATACGCAGTATTTT.

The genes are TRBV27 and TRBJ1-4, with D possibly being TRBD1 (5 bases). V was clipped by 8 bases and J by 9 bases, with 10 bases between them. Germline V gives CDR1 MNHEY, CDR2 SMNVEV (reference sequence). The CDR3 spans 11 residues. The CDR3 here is CASGTVQKLFF. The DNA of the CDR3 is TGTGCCAGCGGGACGGTTCAAAAACTGTTTTTT.

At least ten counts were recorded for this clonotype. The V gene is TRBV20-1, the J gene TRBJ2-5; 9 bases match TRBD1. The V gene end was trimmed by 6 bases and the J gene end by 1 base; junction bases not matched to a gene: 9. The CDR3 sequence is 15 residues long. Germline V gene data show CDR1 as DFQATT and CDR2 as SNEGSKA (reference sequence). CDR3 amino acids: CSAPMGQGGQETQYF. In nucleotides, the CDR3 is TGCAGTGCGCCTATGGGACAGGGTGGCCAAGAGACCCAGTACTTC.

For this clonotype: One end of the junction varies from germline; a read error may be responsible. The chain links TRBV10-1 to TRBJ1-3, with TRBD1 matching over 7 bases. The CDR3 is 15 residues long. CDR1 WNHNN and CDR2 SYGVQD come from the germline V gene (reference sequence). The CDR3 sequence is CASSEEGAPGDTIYF. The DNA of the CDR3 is TGCGCCAGCAGTGAAGAGGGGGCTCCTGGAGACACCATATATTTT.

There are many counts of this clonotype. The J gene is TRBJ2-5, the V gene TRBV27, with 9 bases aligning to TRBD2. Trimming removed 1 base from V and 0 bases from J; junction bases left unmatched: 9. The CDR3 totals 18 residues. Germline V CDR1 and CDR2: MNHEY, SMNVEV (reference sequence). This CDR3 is CASSLLGVAGANQETQYF. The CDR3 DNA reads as TGTGCCAGCAGTTTATTGGGAGTAGCGGGGGCAAACCAAGAGACCCAGTACTTC.

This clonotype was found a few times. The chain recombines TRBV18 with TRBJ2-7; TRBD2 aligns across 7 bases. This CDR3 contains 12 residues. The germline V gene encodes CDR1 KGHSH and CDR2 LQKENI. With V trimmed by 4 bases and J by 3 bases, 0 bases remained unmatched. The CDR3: CASSRTSYEQYF. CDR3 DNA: TGTGCCAGCTCACGGACTAGCTACGAGCAGTACTTC.

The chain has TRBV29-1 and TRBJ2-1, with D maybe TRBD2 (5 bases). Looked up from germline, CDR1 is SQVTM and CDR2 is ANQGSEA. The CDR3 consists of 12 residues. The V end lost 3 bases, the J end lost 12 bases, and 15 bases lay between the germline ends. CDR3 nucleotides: TGCAGCGTTGATGGAATGTTGGCGGGGCAGTTCTTC. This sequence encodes CSVDGMLAGQFF.

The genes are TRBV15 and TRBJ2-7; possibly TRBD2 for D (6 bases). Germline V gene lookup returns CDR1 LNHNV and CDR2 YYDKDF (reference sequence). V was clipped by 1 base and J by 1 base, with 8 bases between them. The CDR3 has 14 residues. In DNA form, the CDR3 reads TGTGCCACCAGCAGAGTCGGGGGATCCTACGAGCAGTACTTC. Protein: CATSRVGGSYEQYF. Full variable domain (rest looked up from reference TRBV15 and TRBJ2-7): DAMVIQNPRYQVTQFGKPVTLSCSQTLNHNVMYWYQQKSSQAPKLLFHYYDKDFNNEADTPDNFQSRRPNTSFCFLDIRSPGLGDTAMYLCATSRVGGSYEQYFGPGTRLTVT.

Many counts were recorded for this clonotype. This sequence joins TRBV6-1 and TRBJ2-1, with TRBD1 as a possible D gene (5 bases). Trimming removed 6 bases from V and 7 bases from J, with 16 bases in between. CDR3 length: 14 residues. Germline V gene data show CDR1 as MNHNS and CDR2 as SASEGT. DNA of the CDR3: TGTGCCAGCAGCCAAGGGGCAGGGAAGAATGAGCAGTTCTTC. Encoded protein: CASSQGAGKNEQFF.

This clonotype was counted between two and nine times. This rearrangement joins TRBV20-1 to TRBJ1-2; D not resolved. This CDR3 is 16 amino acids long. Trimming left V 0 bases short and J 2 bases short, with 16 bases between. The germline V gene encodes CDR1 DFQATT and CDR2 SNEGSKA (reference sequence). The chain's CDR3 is CSARDLRRTGNYGYTF. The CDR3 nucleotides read TGCAGTGCTAGAGATCTGAGGCGGACCGGGAACTATGGCTACACCTTC.

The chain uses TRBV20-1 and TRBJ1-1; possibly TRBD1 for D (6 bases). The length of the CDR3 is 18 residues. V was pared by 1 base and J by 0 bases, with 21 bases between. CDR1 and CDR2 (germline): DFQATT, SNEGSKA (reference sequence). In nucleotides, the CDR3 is TGCAGTGCTAGAGGGGCCCGCGTGCGGACAGCTATGAACACTGAAGCTTTCTTT. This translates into CSARGARVRTAMNTEAFF.

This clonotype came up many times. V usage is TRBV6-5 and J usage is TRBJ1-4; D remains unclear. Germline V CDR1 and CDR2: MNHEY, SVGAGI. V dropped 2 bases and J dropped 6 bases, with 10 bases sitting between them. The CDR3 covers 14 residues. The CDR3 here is CASSYVEGDEKLFF. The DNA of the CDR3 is TGTGCCAGCAGTTACGTGGAGGGAGATGAAAAACTGTTTTTT.

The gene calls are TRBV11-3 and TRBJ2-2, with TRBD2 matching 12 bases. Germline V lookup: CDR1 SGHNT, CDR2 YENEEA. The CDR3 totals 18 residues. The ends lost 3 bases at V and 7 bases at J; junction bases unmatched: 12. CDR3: CASSFRTSGIMGIGELFF. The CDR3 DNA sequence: TGTGCCAGCAGCTTCCGGACTAGCGGGATAATGGGGATCGGGGAGCTGTTTTTT.

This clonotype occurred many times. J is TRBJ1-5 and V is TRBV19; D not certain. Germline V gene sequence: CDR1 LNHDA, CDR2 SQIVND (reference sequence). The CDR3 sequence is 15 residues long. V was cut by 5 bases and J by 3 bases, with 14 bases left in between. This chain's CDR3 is CASSLSPQPNQPQHF. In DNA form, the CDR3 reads TGTGCCAGTAGTTTGAGTCCCCAGCCCAATCAGCCCCAGCATTTT.

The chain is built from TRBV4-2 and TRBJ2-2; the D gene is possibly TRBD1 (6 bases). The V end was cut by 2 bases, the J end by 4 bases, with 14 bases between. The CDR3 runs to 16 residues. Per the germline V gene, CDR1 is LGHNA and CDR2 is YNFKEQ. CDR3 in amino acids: CASSQPRYRVTGELFF. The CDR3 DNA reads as TGTGCCAGCAGCCAACCCAGGTACAGGGTCACCGGGGAGCTGTTTTTT.

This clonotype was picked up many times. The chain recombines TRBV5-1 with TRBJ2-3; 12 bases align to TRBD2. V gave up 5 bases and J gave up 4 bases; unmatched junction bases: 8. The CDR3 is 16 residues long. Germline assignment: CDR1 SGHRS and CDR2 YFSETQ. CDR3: CASSFSSGGAADTQYF. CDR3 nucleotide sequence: TGCGCCAGCAGTTTCTCTAGCGGGGGGGCCGCAGATACGCAGTATTTT.

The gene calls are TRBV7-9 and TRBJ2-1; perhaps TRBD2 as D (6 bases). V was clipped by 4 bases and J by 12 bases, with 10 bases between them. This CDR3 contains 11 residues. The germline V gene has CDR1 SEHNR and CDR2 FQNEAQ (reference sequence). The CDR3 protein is CASSSGGWQFF. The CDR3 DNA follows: TGTGCCAGCAGCTCCGGGGGATGGCAGTTCTTC.

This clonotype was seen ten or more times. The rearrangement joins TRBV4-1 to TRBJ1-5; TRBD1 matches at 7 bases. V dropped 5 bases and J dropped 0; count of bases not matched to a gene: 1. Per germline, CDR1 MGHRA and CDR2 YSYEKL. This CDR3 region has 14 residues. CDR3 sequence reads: CASSGQVSNQPQHF. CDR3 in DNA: TGCGCCAGCAGCGGACAGGTTAGCAATCAGCCCCAGCATTTT.

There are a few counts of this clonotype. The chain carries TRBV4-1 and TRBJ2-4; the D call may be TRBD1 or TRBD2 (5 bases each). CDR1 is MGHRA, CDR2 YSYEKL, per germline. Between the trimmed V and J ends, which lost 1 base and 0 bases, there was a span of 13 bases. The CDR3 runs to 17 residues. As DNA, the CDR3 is TGCGCCAGCAGCCAAGGGGCCGGGACCTTAGCCAAAAACATTCAGTACTTC. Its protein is CASSQGAGTLAKNIQYF.